This T cell receptor (beta chain) was sequenced during a study of blood T cell repertoires in COVID-19. The data were produced by immunoSEQ multiplex PCR, yet TCRdb's version contains in-frame clones alone and is incomplete. The data contain around 120,000 clones, 87% of them singletons. Looked up from germline, CDR1 is LGHDT and CDR2 is YNNKEL (reference sequence). The CDR3 consists of 14 residues. V was cut by 3 bases and J by 1 base, with 9 bases left in between. Sample: peripheral blood. The TCR originated in a woman in her 70s with acute or convalescent COVID-19. The rearrangement links TRBV3-1 (or the pseudogene TRBV3-2) to TRBJ1-1; TRBD1 might be the D (6 bases). CDR3 coding DNA: TGTGCCAGCAGCCACTTACAGGGGAACACTGAAGCTTTCTTT. Translating it yields CASSHLQGNTEAFF.